This entry lists 11 T cell receptor beta chains sequenced from one sample in a study of blood T cell repertoires in COVID-19. Only in-frame clones appear in the TCRdb table, and some are missing; sequencing was by immunoSEQ multiplex PCR. The profile shows tens of thousands of clones, around 87% of them singletons. Sequencing was performed on peripheral blood. All receptors come from a man aged 40-49 years with active COVID-19.

V and J are TRBV5-1 and TRBJ1-2; D perhaps matches TRBD1 (5 bases). Trimming cost V 4 bases and J 0 bases, with 10 bases left between them. This CDR3 region has 14 residues. The V gene's germline CDR1 is SGHRS and CDR2 YFSETQ. The chain's CDR3 is CASSPDTTNYGYTF. CDR3 DNA: TGCGCCAGCAGCCCGGACACAACTAACTATGGCTACACCTTC.

The chain combines TRBV7-9 with TRBJ2-7; TRBD1 matches at 8 bases. The V gene's germline CDR1 is SEHNR and CDR2 FQNEAQ (reference sequence). Trimming took 9 bases from V and 12 from J; bases not matched to a gene: 7. This CDR3 spans 10 amino acids. The CDR3 region is CASQGAYLYF. CDR3 bases: TGTGCCAGTCAGGGGGCCTACTTGTACTTC.

The chain links TRBV28 to TRBJ1-1, with no clear D. This CDR3 is built from 11 residues. Germline CDR1 and CDR2: MDHEN and SYDVKM. CDR3 region: CASSWNTEAFF. The CDR3 DNA reads TGTGCGTCCTCTTGGAACACTGAAGCTTTCTTT.

The rearrangement joins TRBV4-1 to TRBJ2-5, with D maybe TRBD1 (6 bases). Trimming took off 1 base at V and 5 bases at J, with 17 bases between the two ends. Germline V gene data show CDR1 as MGHRA and CDR2 as YSYEKL. The CDR3 totals 16 residues. CDR3 nucleotide sequence: TGCGCCAGCAGCCAAGGGTTGGGGGAGAGGGGGGAGACCCAGTACTTC. Translating it yields CASSQGLGERGETQYF.

This clone occurred a few times. J is TRBJ2-1 and V is TRBV2; 8 nucleotides align to TRBD2. Germline values: CDR1 SNHLY, CDR2 FYNNEI. The CDR3 loop spans 15 amino acids. With 1 base clipped from V and 3 bases from J, the junction kept 2 bases outside the gene matches. In DNA, the CDR3 is TGTGCCAGCAGTGAAGAACTAGCGGTCTACAATGAGCAGTTCTTC. Translated: CASSEELAVYNEQFF.

This chain connects TRBV6-5 to TRBJ2-7; possible D gene TRBD1, 6 bases. The CDR3 is 14 residues long. Germline V gene data show CDR1 as MNHEY and CDR2 as SVGAGI. The ends were cut back, 0 bases at V and 5 bases at J, with 11 bases in the middle. The chain's CDR3 is CASSYSSRGDEQYF. In DNA, the CDR3 is TGTGCCAGCAGTTACTCGTCCAGGGGAGACGAGCAGTACTTC.

The chain couples TRBV7-3 to TRBJ2-3, with TRBD1 identical over 9 bases. The CDR3 totals 15 residues. Germline lookup yields CDR1 SGHTA and CDR2 FQGTGA. The ends lost 5 bases at V and 1 base at J; junction bases unmatched: 4. CDR3: CASSRTGVRTDTQYF. In nucleotides, the CDR3 is TGTGCCAGCAGCCGGACAGGGGTCCGCACAGATACGCAGTATTTT.

The genes are TRBV5-4 and TRBJ2-7; 15 bases match TRBD2. The CDR3 has 17 residues. V trimming: 0 bases; J trimming: 4 bases; junction bases outside the gene matches: 5. Germline CDR1 and CDR2: SGHNT and YYREEE (reference sequence). CDR3 in DNA: TGTGCCAGCAGCTTGGGCGGACTAGCGGGAGGGGTTTACGAGCAGTACTTC. This encodes CASSLGGLAGGVYEQYF.

The CDR3 protein is CASSYADRGPYEQYF. The CDR3 DNA reads TGTGCCAGCAGCTACGCCGACAGGGGACCCTACGAGCAGTACTTC. This chain connects TRBV7-9 to TRBJ2-7, with 8 positions matching TRBD1. The germline gives CDR1 SEHNR, CDR2 FQNEAQ (reference sequence). CDR3 length: 15 residues. The V gene end was trimmed by 4 bases and the J gene end by 2 bases; junction bases not matched to a gene: 7.

The chain joins TRBV19 to TRBJ2-7; tentatively, D is TRBD2 (5 bases). Germline V gene data show CDR1 as LNHDA and CDR2 as SQIVND (reference sequence). The V and J ends lost 2 bases and 4 bases respectively, with 18 bases between them. The CDR3 is 16 amino acids. This CDR3 reads CASSIKAGRGLYEQYF. CDR3 DNA: TGTGCCAGTAGTATAAAGGCAGGACGAGGGCTTTACGAGCAGTACTTC.

V and J are TRBV2 and TRBJ1-4, with D possibly matching TRBD1 (5 bases). The V and J ends lost 8 bases and 10 bases respectively, with 11 bases between them. CDR3 length: 11 residues. Germline CDR1 is SNHLY and CDR2 is FYNNEI. CDR3 sequence reads: CASGDSGKLFF. The CDR3 nucleotides read TGTGCCAGCGGGGACTCTGGAAAACTGTTTTTT.